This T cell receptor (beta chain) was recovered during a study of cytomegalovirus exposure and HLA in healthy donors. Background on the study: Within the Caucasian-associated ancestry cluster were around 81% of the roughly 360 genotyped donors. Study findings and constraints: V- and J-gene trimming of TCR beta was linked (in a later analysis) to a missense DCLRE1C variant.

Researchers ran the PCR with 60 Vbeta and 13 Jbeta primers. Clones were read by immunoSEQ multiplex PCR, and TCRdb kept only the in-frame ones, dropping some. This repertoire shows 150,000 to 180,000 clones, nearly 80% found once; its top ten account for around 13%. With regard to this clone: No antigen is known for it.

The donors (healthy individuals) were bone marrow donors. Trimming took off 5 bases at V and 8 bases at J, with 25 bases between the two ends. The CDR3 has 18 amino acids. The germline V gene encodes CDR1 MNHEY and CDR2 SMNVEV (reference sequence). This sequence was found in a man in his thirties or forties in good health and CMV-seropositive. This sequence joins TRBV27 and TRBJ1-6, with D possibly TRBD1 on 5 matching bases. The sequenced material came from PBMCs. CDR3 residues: CASSQTRFLRGRDSPLHF. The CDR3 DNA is TGTGCCAGCAGTCAGACACGATTCCTAAGGGGTAGGGATTCACCCCTCCACTTT.